This T cell receptor beta chain was retrieved from a study of blood T cell repertoires in COVID-19. Study background: Acute and convalescent COVID-19 specimens originated in the United States, Italy and Spain. In each case, the material was cDNA or gDNA derived from T cells, B-cell-depleted T cells, or PBMCs.

The CDR3 contains 14 residues. Looked up from germline, CDR1 is MNHEY and CDR2 is SVGAGI. Between the trimmed V and J ends, which lost 6 bases and 5 bases, there was a span of 16 bases. Per the original data handling: Nucleated cell number was recorded as an estimate derived from reference gene primer amplification. Produced via immunoSEQ multiplex PCR; TCRdb's table is partial and in-frame only. The DNA gave D and trimming, while V, J and clone size come from that table. The sample has 110,000 or so clones, about four fifths seen once. The J gene is TRBJ1-1, the V gene TRBV6-5, with a weak D call TRBD1 (5 bases). The sequence was obtained from a woman of 80 years or more with acute or convalescent COVID-19. Material: peripheral blood. This CDR3 is CASRTEDRSTEAFF. CDR3 DNA: TGTGCCAGCAGGACAGAAGATAGGTCTACTGAAGCTTTCTTT.